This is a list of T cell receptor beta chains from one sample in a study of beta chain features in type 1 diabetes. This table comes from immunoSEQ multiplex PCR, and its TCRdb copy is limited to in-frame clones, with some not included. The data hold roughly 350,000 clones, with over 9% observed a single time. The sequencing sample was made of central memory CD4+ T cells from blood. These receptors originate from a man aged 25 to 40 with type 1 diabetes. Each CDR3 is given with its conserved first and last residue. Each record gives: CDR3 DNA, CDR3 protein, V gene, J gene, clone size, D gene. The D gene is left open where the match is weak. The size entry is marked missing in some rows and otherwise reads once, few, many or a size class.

CDR3nt: TGTGCCAGCAGTTCCTCGACAGGAGTCGGAACTAATGAAAAACTGTTTTTT
CDR3aa: CASSSSTGVGTNEKLFF
v_gene: TRBV27
j_gene: TRBJ1-4
abundance: many
d_gene: .

CDR3nt: TGTGCCAGCAGTGGATCCCGGGACAGGGGCACTGAAGCTTTCTTT
CDR3aa: CASSGSRDRGTEAFF
v_gene: TRBV2
j_gene: TRBJ1-1
abundance: .
d_gene: TRBD1

CDR3nt: TGTGCCATCAGTGGGAACCAAGAGACCCAGTACTTC
CDR3aa: CAISGNQETQYF
v_gene: TRBV10-3
j_gene: TRBJ2-5
abundance: few
d_gene: .

CDR3nt: TGTGCCAGCAGCTTACAGGGCACCGGGGAGCTGTTTTTT
CDR3aa: CASSLQGTGELFF
v_gene: TRBV5-4
j_gene: TRBJ2-2
abundance: .
d_gene: .

CDR3nt: TGTGCCAGTACGGAAGACAGGGTCTTCGTGAGCAATCAGCCCCAGCATTTT
CDR3aa: CASTEDRVFVSNQPQHF
v_gene: TRBV19
j_gene: TRBJ1-5
abundance: .
d_gene: TRBD1

CDR3nt: TGTGCCAGCAGTTCCCAACCCTCAAATGCGGGGTCCGAAGCTTTCTTT
CDR3aa: CASSSQPSNAGSEAFF
v_gene: TRBV7-9
j_gene: TRBJ1-1
abundance: many
d_gene: .

CDR3nt: TGTGCCAGCAGCCCCCAGGTGGGGTCGGCATCCTACGAGCAGTACTTC
CDR3aa: CASSPQVGSASYEQYF
v_gene: TRBV28
j_gene: TRBJ2-7
abundance: many
d_gene: .

CDR3nt: TGTGCCAGCCAAGACAGAATCTATTCCTCTGGGGCCAACGTCCTGACTTTC
CDR3aa: CASQDRIYSSGANVLTF
v_gene: TRBV10-3
j_gene: TRBJ2-6
abundance: many
d_gene: .

CDR3nt: TGTGCCAGCAGTCAGAGACAGGGGGCAGGGACCCAGTACTTC
CDR3aa: CASSQRQGAGTQYF
v_gene: TRBV14
j_gene: TRBJ2-5
abundance: .
d_gene: TRBD1

CDR3nt: TGTGCCAGCAGTTACGCAGGGTTCGGCACTGAAGCTTTCTTT
CDR3aa: CASSYAGFGTEAFF
v_gene: TRBV28
j_gene: TRBJ1-1
abundance: .
d_gene: .

CDR3nt: TGTGCCAGCAGCTTAATGGGACTAGCGGCCGAGCAGTACTTC
CDR3aa: CASSLMGLAAEQYF
v_gene: TRBV7-2
j_gene: TRBJ2-7
abundance: .
d_gene: TRBD2

CDR3nt: TGCAGCGTTGGTTACAGGGGGCTTAATGAAAAACTGTTTTTT
CDR3aa: CSVGYRGLNEKLFF
v_gene: TRBV29-1
j_gene: TRBJ1-4
abundance: many
d_gene: TRBD1

CDR3nt: TGTGCCAGCAGCTGGGGTTATCAGCCCCAGCATTTT
CDR3aa: CASSWGYQPQHF
v_gene: TRBV27
j_gene: TRBJ1-5
abundance: .
d_gene: .

CDR3nt: TGTGCTAGCAGCCCCCAGGGGACCGGGGAGCTGTTTTTT
CDR3aa: CASSPQGTGELFF
v_gene: TRBV7-7
j_gene: TRBJ2-2
abundance: .
d_gene: .

CDR3nt: TGTGCCAGTAGAGGTTCCGGGACAGGGTCATCTAGCGGTAGAAAGTTCTTC
CDR3aa: CASRGSGTGSSSGRKFF
v_gene: TRBV19
j_gene: TRBJ2-1
abundance: .
d_gene: TRBD1

CDR3nt: TGTGCCAGCAGCTTAAACCGGGCAACAGATACGCAGTATTTT
CDR3aa: CASSLNRATDTQYF
v_gene: TRBV7-2
j_gene: TRBJ2-3
abundance: .
d_gene: .

CDR3nt: TGTGCCAGCAGCCCTACGACAGGGCGCGCCTATGGCTACACCTTC
CDR3aa: CASSPTTGRAYGYTF
v_gene: TRBV28
j_gene: TRBJ1-2
abundance: .
d_gene: TRBD1

CDR3nt: TGCGCCAGCAGACCTCAGATGAACACTGAAGCTTTCTTT
CDR3aa: CASRPQMNTEAFF
v_gene: TRBV5-1
j_gene: TRBJ1-1
abundance: .
d_gene: .

CDR3nt: TGTGCCAGCAACAGGGGGCTAGAAGAGACCCAGTACTTC
CDR3aa: CASNRGLEETQYF
v_gene: TRBV19
j_gene: TRBJ2-5
abundance: .
d_gene: TRBD1